The subject of this entry is one T cell receptor beta chain. RNA transcripts were the template for amplifying TCR beta CDR3 regions. TCR CDR3 underwent first-round RT-PCR with the HTBI primer set. MiXCR was run by TCRdb on the multiplex PCR reads, yielding one entry per CDR3 protein. The sample carries around 760,000 distinct CDR3 sequences, under 45% recorded once. This sample is drawn from a study of T cells in Graves' hyperthyroidism and ophthalmopathy. Trimming took 8 bases from V and 4 from J, leaving 10 bases between them. This CDR3 comprises 12 residues. Germline V gene data show CDR1 as LNHDA and CDR2 as SQIVND (reference sequence).

This rearrangement joins TRBV19 to TRBJ2-3; D gene ambiguous. The clonotype originates from a woman in her thirties or forties with Graves' hyperthyroidism. Source material: blood. The DNA for the CDR3 is TGTGCCAGTGAGGCAGACGCAGATACGCAGTATTTT. This sequence encodes CASEADADTQYF. The full variable domain, with the rest looked up from reference TRBV19 and TRBJ2-3, is DGGITQSPKYLFRKEGQNVTLSCEQNLNHDAMYWYRQDPGQGLRLIYYSQIVNDFQKGDIAEGYSVSREKKESFPLTVTSAQKNPTAFYLCASEADADTQYFGPGTRLTVL.